The text below deals with one TCR beta chain. In the original processing: Estimation of nucleated cell counts was performed using reference gene primer amplification. TCRdb keeps only in-frame clones here, not all; method: immunoSEQ multiplex PCR. The D gene and trimming were derived from the DNA, and the V and J assignments and clone size from that table. The sample consists of approximately 250,000 clones, 80% to 85% of them appearing once. This entry comes from a study of blood T cell repertoires in COVID-19. At the level of the study: The samples span acute and convalescent COVID-19 from the United States, Italy and Spain. The cDNA or gDNA used as material had been derived from T cells, B-cell-depleted T cells, or PBMCs.

Germline values: CDR1 SGHNT, CDR2 YYREEE (reference sequence). The CDR3 extends over 15 amino acids. Trimming stripped 1 base from V and 2 bases from J, with 12 bases between. The rearrangement uses TRBV5-4 and TRBJ2-5; a weak D match, TRBD2 (6 bases). Sample: peripheral blood. The sequence was obtained from a middle-aged woman who had recovered from COVID-19. This CDR3 reads CASSLSAGRQETQYF. The CDR3, as DNA: TGTGCCAGCAGCTTGTCGGCGGGGAGACAAGAGACCCAGTACTTC.